The 9 T cell receptor beta chains in this list originate from one sample, sequenced in a study of Graves' ophthalmopathy and Graves' hyperthyroidism. Scientists amplified the TCR beta CDR3 regions from RNA transcripts. First-round RT-PCR with HTBI primers preceded a second-round multiplex PCR. Each CDR3 protein gets one entry after TCRdb re-called the multiplex PCR reads with MiXCR. The data show around 600,000 distinct CDR3 sequences, about two fifths seen once. The sample comprised peripheral blood. The receptors here all came from an adult man with Graves' ophthalmopathy.

This clonotype came up many times. The rearrangement uses TRBV2 and TRBJ2-7; 9 bases line up with TRBD1. Trimming removed 7 bases from V and 0 bases from J; junction bases left unmatched: 4. The CDR3 has 14 residues. The germline gives CDR1 SNHLY, CDR2 FYNNEI. CDR3 nucleotide sequence: TGTGCCAGCACCATGGGACAGGGCTCCTACGAGCAGTACTTC. Encoded protein: CASTMGQGSYEQYF.

This chain joins TRBV15 and TRBJ1-5; TRBD1 agrees at 9 bases. V lost 3 bases, J lost 6 bases, and 9 bases stayed unmatched. The CDR3 is 16 residues long. From germline, CDR1 is LNHNV and CDR2 YYDKDF (reference sequence). CDR3 nucleotides: TGTGCCACCAGCAGCTTGGGACAGGGAGGTGGTCAGCCCCAGCATTTT. It codes for CATSSLGQGGGQPQHF.

In its sample, this clonotype was seen a few times. The chain carries TRBV6-6 and TRBJ1-5; D is ambiguous. V lost 10 bases, J lost 3 bases, and 13 bases lay in between. Germline CDR1 is MNHNY and CDR2 is SVGAGI (reference sequence). The CDR3 has 13 amino acids. CDR3 residues: CATGEWSNQPQHF. CDR3 nucleotides: TGTGCCACCGGCGAATGGTCCAATCAGCCCCAGCATTTT.

This clonotype showed up just a few times. The chain carries TRBV4-3 and TRBJ1-4, with D possibly TRBD1 on 5 matching bases. The CDR3 spans 16 residues. Per the germline V gene, CDR1 is LGHNA and CDR2 is YSLEER. Trimming removed 1 base at V and 4 bases at J, with 13 bases between. CDR3 sequence: CASSQVMTEYNEKLFF. The CDR3 DNA reads as TGCGCCAGCAGCCAAGTTATGACAGAATATAATGAAAAACTGTTTTTT.

With regard to this clonotype: One end of the junction is discordant with germline, which a read error may explain. The rearrangement uses TRBV4-1 and TRBJ2-6, with D perhaps matching TRBD1 (5 bases). Germline assignment: CDR1 MGHRA and CDR2 YSYEKL. This CDR3 is built from 16 residues. CDR3 in amino acids: CASSKDGSSGANVPTF. DNA of the CDR3: TGCGCCAGCAGCAAGGACGGAAGCTCTGGGGCCAACGTCCCGACTTTC.

The V and J genes are TRBV5-1 and TRBJ2-7, with D tentatively TRBD1 or TRBD2 (7 bases each). Between the trimmed V and J ends, which lost 4 bases and 4 bases, there was a span of 27 bases. This CDR3 is built from 18 residues. Germline CDR1 reads SGHRS; CDR2 reads YFSETQ. This chain's CDR3 is CASSPGTDSRAGVYEQYF. CDR3 coding DNA: TGCGCCAGCAGCCCCGGGACAGATTCTAGGGCGGGAGTTTACGAGCAGTACTTC. Full variable domain (remainder filled in from reference TRBV5-1 and TRBJ2-7): KAGVTQTPRYLIKTRGQQVTLSCSPISGHRSVSWYQQTPGQGLQFLFEYFSETQRNKGNFPGRFSGRQFSNSRSEMNVSTLELGDSALYLCASSPGTDSRAGVYEQYFGPGTRLTVT.

This clonotype was seen repeatedly, ten times or more. The CDR3 spells CSVPQGDYGYTF. Here the CDR3 DNA reads TGCAGCGTTCCGCAGGGGGACTATGGCTACACCTTC. This sequence joins TRBV29-1 and TRBJ1-2; 7 positions match TRBD1. V was pared by 5 bases and J by 3 bases, with 3 bases of the junction left unmatched. Germline V gene lookup returns CDR1 SQVTM and CDR2 ANQGSEA. This CDR3 spans 12 amino acids.

J is TRBJ2-5 and V is TRBV11-2, with 7 bases identical to TRBD2. The CDR3 is made up of 16 amino acids. Trimming cost V 3 bases and J 5 bases; bases outside gene matches: 12. Per the germline V gene, CDR1 is SGHAT and CDR2 is FQNNGV. CDR3 sequence: CASSLNGGSDPETQYF. The CDR3 DNA reads TGTGCCAGCAGCTTGAACGGGGGGAGCGACCCGGAGACCCAGTACTTC.

The chain joins TRBV10-2 to TRBJ1-6, with 8 bases lining up with TRBD1. The CDR3 length is 13 residues. CDR1 and CDR2 (germline): WSHSY, SAAADI. Losses at the gene ends were 5 bases for V and 11 bases for J; bases not matched to a gene: 5. DNA of the CDR3: TGCGCCAGCAGTTCCGGACAGGGCACACCCCTCCACTTT. Translating gives CASSSGQGTPLHF.